This TCR beta chain originates from a study of blood T cell repertoires in COVID-19. Assay used: immunoSEQ multiplex PCR; TCRdb lists only in-frame clones, some missing. The profile covers fewer than 35,000 clones, with approximately 85% appearing a single time and over 7% taken by the ten largest. The sequenced sample consisted of peripheral blood. The origin of this receptor is a man older than 75 with active COVID-19.

The CDR3 DNA sequence: TGTGCCAGCAGCTTCTCCGGGACACGGAATGAGCAGTTCTTC. Its translation: CASSFSGTRNEQFF. The genes are TRBV5-4 and TRBJ2-1; D perhaps matches TRBD1 (6 bases). From germline, CDR1 is SGHNT and CDR2 YYREEE (reference sequence). Trimming removed 2 bases from V and 7 bases from J, with 13 bases in between. This CDR3 contains 14 residues.